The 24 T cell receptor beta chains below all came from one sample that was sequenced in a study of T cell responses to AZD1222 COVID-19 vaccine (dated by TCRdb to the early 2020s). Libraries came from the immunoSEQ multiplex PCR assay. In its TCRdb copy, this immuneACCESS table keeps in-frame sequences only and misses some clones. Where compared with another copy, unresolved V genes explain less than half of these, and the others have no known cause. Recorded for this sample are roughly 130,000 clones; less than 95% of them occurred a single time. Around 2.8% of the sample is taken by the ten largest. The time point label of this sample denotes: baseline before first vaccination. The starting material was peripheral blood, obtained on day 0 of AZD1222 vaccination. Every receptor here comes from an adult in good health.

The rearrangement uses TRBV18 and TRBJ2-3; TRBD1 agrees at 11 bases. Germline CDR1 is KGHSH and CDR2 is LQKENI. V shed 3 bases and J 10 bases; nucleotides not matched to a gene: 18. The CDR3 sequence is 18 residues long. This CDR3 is CASSPLGQGATIGGAQYF. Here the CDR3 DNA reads TGTGCCAGCTCACCCCTAGGACAGGGGGCGACGATTGGAGGTGCGCAGTATTTT.

DNA of the CDR3: TGTGCCAGCAGCCATTCTCAGGGTAAGCAGCCCCAGCATTTT. Translation: CASSHSQGKQPQHF. This rearrangement joins TRBV3-1 (or the pseudogene TRBV3-2) to TRBJ1-5; D may be TRBD1 (5 bases). V lost 3 bases and J lost 7, with 13 bases in between. Germline V lookup: CDR1 LGHDT, CDR2 YNNKEL (reference sequence). The CDR3 contains 14 residues.

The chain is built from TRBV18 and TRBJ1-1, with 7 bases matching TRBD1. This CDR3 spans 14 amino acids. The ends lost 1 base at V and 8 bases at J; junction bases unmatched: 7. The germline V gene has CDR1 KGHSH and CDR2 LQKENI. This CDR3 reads CASSPRQGGEEAFF. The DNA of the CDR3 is TGTGCCAGCTCACCACGACAAGGGGGCGAGGAAGCTTTCTTT.

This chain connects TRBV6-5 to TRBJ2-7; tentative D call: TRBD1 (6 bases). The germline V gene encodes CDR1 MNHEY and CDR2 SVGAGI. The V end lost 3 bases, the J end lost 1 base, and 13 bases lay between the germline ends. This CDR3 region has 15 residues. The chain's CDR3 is CASSYQQGRSYEQYF. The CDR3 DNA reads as TGTGCCAGCAGTTATCAACAGGGTAGATCCTACGAGCAGTACTTC.

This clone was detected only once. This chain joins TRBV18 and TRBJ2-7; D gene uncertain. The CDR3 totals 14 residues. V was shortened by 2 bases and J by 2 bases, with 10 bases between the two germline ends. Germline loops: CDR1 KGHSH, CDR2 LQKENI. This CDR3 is CASSPAPTTYEQYF. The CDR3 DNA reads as TGTGCCAGCTCACCAGCACCTACTACCTACGAGCAGTACTTC.

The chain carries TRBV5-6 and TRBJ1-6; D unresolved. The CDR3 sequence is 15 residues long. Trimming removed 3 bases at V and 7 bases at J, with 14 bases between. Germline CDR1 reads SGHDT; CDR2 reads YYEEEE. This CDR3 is CASSSAMAANSPLHF. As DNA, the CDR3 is TGTGCCAGCAGCTCAGCTATGGCAGCGAATTCACCCCTCCACTTT.

Here the CDR3 DNA reads TGTGCCAGCATAAGAGGTACTAATGAAAAACTGTTTTTT. Its translation: CASIRGTNEKLFF. The chain links TRBV28 to TRBJ1-4, with unresolved D. The CDR3 loop spans 13 amino acids. The germline V gene has CDR1 MDHEN and CDR2 SYDVKM. V was cut by 7 bases and J by 2 bases, with 8 bases left in between.

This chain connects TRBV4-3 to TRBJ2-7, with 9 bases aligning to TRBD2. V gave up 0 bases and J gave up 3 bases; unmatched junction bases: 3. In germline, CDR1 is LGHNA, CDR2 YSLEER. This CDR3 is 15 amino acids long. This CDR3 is CASSQERGGVYEQYF. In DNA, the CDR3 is TGCGCCAGCAGCCAAGAGCGGGGGGGCGTCTACGAGCAGTACTTC.

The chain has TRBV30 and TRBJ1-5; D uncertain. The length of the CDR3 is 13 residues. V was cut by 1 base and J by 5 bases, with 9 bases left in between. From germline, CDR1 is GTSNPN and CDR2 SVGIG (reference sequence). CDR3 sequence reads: CAWSALEDQPQHF. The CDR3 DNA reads TGTGCCTGGAGTGCACTAGAGGATCAGCCCCAGCATTTT.

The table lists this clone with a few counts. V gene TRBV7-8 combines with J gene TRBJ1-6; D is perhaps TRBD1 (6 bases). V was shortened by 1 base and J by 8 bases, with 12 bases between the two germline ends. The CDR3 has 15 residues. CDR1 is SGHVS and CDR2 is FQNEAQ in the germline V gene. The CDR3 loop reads CASSLGHRADSPLHF. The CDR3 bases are TGTGCCAGCAGCTTAGGGCACAGGGCGGATTCACCCCTCCACTTT.

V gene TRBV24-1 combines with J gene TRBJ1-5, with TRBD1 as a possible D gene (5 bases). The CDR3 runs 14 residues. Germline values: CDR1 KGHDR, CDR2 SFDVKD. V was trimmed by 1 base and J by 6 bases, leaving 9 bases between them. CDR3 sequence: CATSDFRDGQPQHF. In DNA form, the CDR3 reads TGTGCCACCAGTGATTTTCGGGACGGTCAGCCCCAGCATTTT.

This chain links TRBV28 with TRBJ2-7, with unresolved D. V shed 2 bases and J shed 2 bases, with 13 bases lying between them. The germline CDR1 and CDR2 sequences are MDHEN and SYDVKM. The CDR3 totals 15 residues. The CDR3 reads CASSLRAVWAYEQYF. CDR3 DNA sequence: TGTGCCAGCAGTTTACGGGCAGTTTGGGCCTACGAGCAGTACTTC. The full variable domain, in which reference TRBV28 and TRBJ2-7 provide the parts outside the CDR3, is DVKVTQSSRYLVKRTGEKVFLECVQDMDHENMFWYRQDPGLGLRLIYFSYDVKMKEKGDIPEGYSVSREKKERFSLILESASTNQTSMYLCASSLRAVWAYEQYFGPGTRLTVT.

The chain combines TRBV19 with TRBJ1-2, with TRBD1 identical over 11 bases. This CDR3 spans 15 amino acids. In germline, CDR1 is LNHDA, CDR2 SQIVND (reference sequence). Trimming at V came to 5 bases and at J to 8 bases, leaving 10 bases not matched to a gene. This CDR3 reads CASSPWTGGDSGYTF. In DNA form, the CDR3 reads TGTGCCAGTAGTCCCTGGACAGGGGGCGATTCGGGCTACACCTTC.

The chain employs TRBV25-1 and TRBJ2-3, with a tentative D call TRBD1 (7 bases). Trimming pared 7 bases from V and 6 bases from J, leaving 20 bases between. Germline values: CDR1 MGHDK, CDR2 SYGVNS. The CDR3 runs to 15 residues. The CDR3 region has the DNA TGTGCCAGCATTCCCCGGGACAGCGGAGGGGATACGCAGTATTTT. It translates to CASIPRDSGGDTQYF.

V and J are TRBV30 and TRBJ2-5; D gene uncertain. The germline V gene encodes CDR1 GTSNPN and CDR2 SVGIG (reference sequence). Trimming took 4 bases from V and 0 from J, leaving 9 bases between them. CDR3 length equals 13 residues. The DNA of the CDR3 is TGTGCCTGGACCCCGCGGAACCAAGAGACCCAGTACTTC. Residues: CAWTPRNQETQYF.

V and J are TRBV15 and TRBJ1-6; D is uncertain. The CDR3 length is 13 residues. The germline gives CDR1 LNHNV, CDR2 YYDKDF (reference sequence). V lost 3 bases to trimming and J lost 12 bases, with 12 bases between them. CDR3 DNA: TGTGCCACCAGCAGTGGGTGGACCAAACCCCTCCACTTT. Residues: CATSSGWTKPLHF. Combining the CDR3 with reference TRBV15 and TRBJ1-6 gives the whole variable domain DAMVIQNPRYQVTQFGKPVTLSCSQTLNHNVMYWYQQKSSQAPKLLFHYYDKDFNNEADTPDNFQSRRPNTSFCFLDIRSPGLGDTAMYLCATSSGWTKPLHFGNGTRLTVT.

CDR3 loop: CASKRRGDYEQYF. The CDR3 DNA is TGTGCCAGCAAACGGCGGGGGGACTACGAGCAGTACTTC. The V gene is TRBV7-2, the J gene TRBJ2-7; TRBD2 matches 8 bases. Germline CDR1 SGHTA, CDR2 FQGNSA. The CDR3 totals 13 residues. J gave up 3 bases and V 7 bases, and 5 bases lay outside the gene matches.

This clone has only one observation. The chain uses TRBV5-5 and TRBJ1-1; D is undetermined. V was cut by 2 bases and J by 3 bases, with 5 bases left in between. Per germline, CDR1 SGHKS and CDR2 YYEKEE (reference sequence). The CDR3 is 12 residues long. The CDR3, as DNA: TGTGCCAGCAGCTTTGAGGACACTGAAGCTTTCTTT. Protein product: CASSFEDTEAFF.

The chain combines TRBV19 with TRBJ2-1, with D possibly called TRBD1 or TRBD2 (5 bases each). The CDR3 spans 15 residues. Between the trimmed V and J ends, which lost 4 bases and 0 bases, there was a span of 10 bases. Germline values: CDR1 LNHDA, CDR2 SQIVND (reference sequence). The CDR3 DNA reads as TGTGCCAGTAGTACCGGGACCCACTCCTACAATGAGCAGTTCTTC. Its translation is CASSTGTHSYNEQFF.

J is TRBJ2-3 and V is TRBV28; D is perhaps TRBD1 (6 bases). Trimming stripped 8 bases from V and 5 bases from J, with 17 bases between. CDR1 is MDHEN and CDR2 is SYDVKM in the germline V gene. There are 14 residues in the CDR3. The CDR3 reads CASGYTGRRDTQYF. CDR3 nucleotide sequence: TGTGCCAGCGGTTATACAGGGAGAAGAGATACGCAGTATTTT.

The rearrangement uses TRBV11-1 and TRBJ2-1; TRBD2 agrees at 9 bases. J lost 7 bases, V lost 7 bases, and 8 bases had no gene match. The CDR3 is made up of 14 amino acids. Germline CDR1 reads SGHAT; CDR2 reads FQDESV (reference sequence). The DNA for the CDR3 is TGTGCCAGCACCCGCGGGAGGGCCCCGAATGAGCAGTTCTTC. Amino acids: CASTRGRAPNEQFF. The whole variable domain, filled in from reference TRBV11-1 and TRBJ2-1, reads EAEVAQSPRYKITEKSQAVAFWCDPISGHATLYWYRQILGQGPELLVQFQDESVVDDSQLPKDRFSAERLKGVDSTLKIQPAELGDSAMYLCASTRGRAPNEQFFGPGTRLTVL.

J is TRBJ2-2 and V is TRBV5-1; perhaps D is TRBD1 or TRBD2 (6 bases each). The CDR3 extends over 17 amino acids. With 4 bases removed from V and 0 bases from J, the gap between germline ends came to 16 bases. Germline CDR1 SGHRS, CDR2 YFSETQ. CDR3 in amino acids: CASSRGLIFANTGELFF. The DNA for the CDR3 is TGCGCCAGCAGCCGGGGGCTAATTTTCGCGAACACCGGGGAGCTGTTTTTT.

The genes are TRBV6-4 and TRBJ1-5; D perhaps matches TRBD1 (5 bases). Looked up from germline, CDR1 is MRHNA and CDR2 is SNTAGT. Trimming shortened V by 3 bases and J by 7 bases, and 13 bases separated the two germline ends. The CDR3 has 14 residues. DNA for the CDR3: TGTGCCAGCAGTGAGACCGGAGGGGTACAGCCCCAGCATTTT. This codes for CASSETGGVQPQHF.

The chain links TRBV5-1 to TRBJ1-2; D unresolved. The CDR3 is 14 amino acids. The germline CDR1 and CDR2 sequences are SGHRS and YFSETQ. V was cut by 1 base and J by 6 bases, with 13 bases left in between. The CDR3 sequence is CASSLQSQGDGYTF. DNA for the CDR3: TGCGCCAGCAGCTTGCAGTCACAAGGTGATGGCTACACCTTC.